One sample yielded the 4 T cell receptor beta chains listed below, sequenced in a study of T cell repertoires in cytomegalovirus infection. No cognate antigen is known for these TCRs. Via MiXCR, TCRdb re-called the reads, giving one row per CDR3 protein. The sample includes some 940,000 distinct CDR3 sequences, around a third seen only once; the top ten take 11% to 15%. The sample here was cultured CD8+ T cells from PBMCs, taken from culture after CMV antigen stimulation. These receptors originate from a human donor in good health (CMV status not recorded). Some clones in this sample may be carry-over from other donors' samples.

There are a few counts of this clonotype. Here the CDR3 DNA reads TGTGCCAGCAACCGGGGAACTATGAATACGCAGTATTTT. Its protein is CASNRGTMNTQYF. The chain combines TRBV5-4 with TRBJ2-3; tentatively, D is TRBD2 (5 bases). Germline values: CDR1 SGHNT, CDR2 YYREEE (reference sequence). Between the trimmed V and J ends, which lost 6 bases and 7 bases, there was a span of 15 bases. The CDR3 extends over 13 amino acids. Variable domain in full (rest from reference TRBV5-4 and TRBJ2-3): ETGVTQSPTHLIKTRGQQVTLRCSSQSGHNTVSWYQQALGQGPQFIFQYYREEENGRGNFPPRFSGLQFPNYSSELNVNALELDDSALYLCASNRGTMNTQYFGPGTRLTVL.

The CDR3 reads CSAVGLAGAYEQYV. The CDR3, as DNA: TGCAGTGCTGTTGGACTAGCGGGGGCCTACGAGCAGTACGTC. The rearrangement links TRBV20-1 to TRBJ2-7, with 13 nucleotides matching TRBD2. Germline V gene sequence: CDR1 DFQATT, CDR2 SNEGSKA (reference sequence). V trimming: 5 bases; J trimming: 2 bases; junction bases outside the gene matches: 3. CDR3 length: 14 amino acids.

V usage is TRBV29-1 and J usage is TRBJ2-2, with D perhaps TRBD1 or TRBD2 (6 bases each). There are 15 residues in the CDR3. Trimming took 1 base from V and 6 from J, leaving 15 bases between them. Germline loops: CDR1 SQVTM, CDR2 ANQGSEA. The CDR3 sequence: CSVEGGAGKAGELFF. The DNA of the CDR3 is TGCAGCGTTGAAGGGGGGGCAGGGAAGGCCGGGGAGCTGTTTTTT.

V gene TRBV7-9 combines with J gene TRBJ1-2; a weak D match, TRBD1 (6 bases). Trimming took 2 bases from V and 0 from J, leaving 10 bases between them. Germline CDR1 and CDR2: SEHNR and FQNEAQ (reference sequence). The CDR3 has 15 residues. CDR3 DNA sequence: TGTGCCAGCAGCTTAACTAGGGGGTCTAACTATGGCTACACCTTC. Encoded protein: CASSLTRGSNYGYTF.